This T cell receptor beta chain was profiled in a study of neurological immune-mediated disorders. Study-level findings and limits: No sharing of CDR3 amino acid sequences was observed among expanded clones across subjects, suggesting private repertoires in all groups. Patients with HTLV-1-associated myelopathy had the highest level of TCR clonal expansion, whereas patients with multiple sclerosis had the lowest level, falling beneath the level found in healthy controls.

The cDNA was produced through 5'RACE with 10-nucleotide random UMIs. TCRdb re-called the 5' RACE reads with MiXCR, one entry per CDR3 protein. This table has some 54,000 distinct CDR3 sequences, around 11% appearing once. The time point here: longitudinal time-point 1 (baseline). Unsorted libraries were prepared from 2 million PBMCs held at -80 C. This clonotype was found many times. Its specificity is not known. CDR3 length: 13 residues. CDR1 MNHEY and CDR2 SMNVEV come from the germline V gene (reference sequence). V was clipped by 5 bases and J by 6 bases; unmatched bases: 4. The chain employs TRBV27 and TRBJ1-1; 9 bases fit TRBD1. This clonotype was obtained from a male donor with HTLV-1-associated myelopathy (HAM/TSP). Sequencing was carried out using PBMCs. CDR3 residues: CASSRGQGAEAFF. CDR3 nucleotides: TGTGCCAGCAGTCGGGGACAGGGTGCTGAAGCTTTCTTT.